The entry that follows covers one T cell receptor (beta chain) sequence. This clonotype has a count of ten or more. Its specific antigen is unknown. The sample holds no much larger clone one base away, and base qualities are not on file. The TCR beta CDR3 regions were amplified from RNA transcripts. The TCR CDR3 was subjected to a first round of RT-PCR using the HTBI primer set and the Qiagen OneStep RT-PCR kit. Libraries were constructed in a second round of multiplex PCR, after which size selection and purification were performed. The libraries were sequenced on an Illumina HiSeq2000 using paired-end 100 bp reads. Concerning the study's data processing: Raw data were processed with SOAPnuke, discarding reads with adapters, uncalled bases, mean Phred below 15, or no exact constant-primer or identifier match. High-quality paired reads were merged with COPE v1.2.5, and unique nucleotide sequences were defined as clonotypes. MiTCR v1.1 was used to align clonotypes to the IMGT TRBV, TRBD and TRBJ reference segments. Only V-J combinations with frequency above 0.0001, covering 99.2% of repertoires, were analysed. The TCS score was defined as F50 (clonal expansion) divided by E x V (chaos), with BLOSUM62-based TCRdist calculated between CDR3 peptides within each V-J. Welch's t-statistics and random forest reduced around 510 V-J features to fewer than 15, which were used in a naive Bayes classifier (R e1071). Using fastp at Q25 and MiXCR, TCRdb reprocessed the public reads and kept productive beta chains. Every distinct CDR3 protein forms one entry, paired with its most common genes and DNA. TCRdb, rather than the study authors, made the V and J calls. This sample gives fewer than 650,000 distinct CDR3 sequences in total; 14% of them show up just once. The ten most abundant clones make up over 6% of the sample.

The data stem from a study of T cells in Graves' hyperthyroidism and ophthalmopathy (dated by TCRdb to the late 2010s). About the full investigation: Peripheral blood samples were taken at the time of initial diagnosis, prior to any treatment. The study also compared thyroid tissue and blood T-cell repertoires from roughly 6 Graves' hyperthyroidism patients. Prospective prediction of ophthalmopathy was tested in an independent validation cohort of 18 to 20 hyperthyroidism patients and 15 to 17 patients who later progressed to ophthalmopathy. After sampling, hyperthyroidism patients received methimazole starting at 30 mg daily, and ophthalmopathy patients received high-dose intravenous methylprednisolone. To identify distinguishing TCR V-J signatures, a discovery cohort of around 100 patients was used, comprising 43 with Graves' ophthalmopathy and roughly 60 with stable Graves' hyperthyroidism. TCR Vbeta CDR3 sequencing of approximately 140 peripheral blood samples (more than 40 ophthalmopathy, roughly 72 hyperthyroidism and roughly 17 progressor patients) is reported in the paper. For training and testing, the 100 or so patients in the discovery cohort were randomly divided in a 7:3 ratio.

Findings and caveats that apply to the study as a whole: Most expanded thyroid clonotypes (frequency above 0.001) were also found in blood, which suggests that blood repertoires may mirror thyroid immune responses. No statistical method was used to set the sample size in advance, and investigators knew the group allocation. In validation, the model predicted progression to ophthalmopathy with about 71% sensitivity and less than 80% specificity, a median of about 6 months before onset. A model built on a 13 V-J signature distinguished ophthalmopathy from stable hyperthyroidism, reaching about 89% sensitivity and under 84% specificity in cross-validation and 80%/75% in testing.

Moderately to severely active disease, a Clinical Activity Score of at least 3, a NOSPECS grade of at least 4, and a duration under 3 months were present in ophthalmopathy patients. Patients with uncontrolled infections, other autoimmune diseases, pregnancy or lactation were excluded. Diagnoses relied on clinical symptoms, serum thyroxine and TRAb, thyroid ultrasound and orbital computed tomography. Ficoll-Paque density gradient centrifugation was used to isolate PBMCs from approximately 10 ml of fresh peripheral blood. Total RNA was extracted with Trizol reagent, and quality was checked on an Agilent 2100 Bioanalyzer. Taken from cysteine to phenylalanine, the CDR3 has 14 residues. The DNA shown is the 42-base CDR3, in frame from base 1. V lost 6 bases and J lost 0 bases; the stretch between them is 12 bases long.

This TCR derives from a woman under 30 with Graves' ophthalmopathy. The sequence links TRBV12-3 or TRBV12-4 to TRBJ2-7; no D gene call is confident. Sequencing was done on a sample of blood. Read as DNA, the sequence is TGTGCCAGCAGACCAGCAGGCAGCTCCTACGAGCAGTACTTC. This gives the protein CASRPAGSSYEQYF.